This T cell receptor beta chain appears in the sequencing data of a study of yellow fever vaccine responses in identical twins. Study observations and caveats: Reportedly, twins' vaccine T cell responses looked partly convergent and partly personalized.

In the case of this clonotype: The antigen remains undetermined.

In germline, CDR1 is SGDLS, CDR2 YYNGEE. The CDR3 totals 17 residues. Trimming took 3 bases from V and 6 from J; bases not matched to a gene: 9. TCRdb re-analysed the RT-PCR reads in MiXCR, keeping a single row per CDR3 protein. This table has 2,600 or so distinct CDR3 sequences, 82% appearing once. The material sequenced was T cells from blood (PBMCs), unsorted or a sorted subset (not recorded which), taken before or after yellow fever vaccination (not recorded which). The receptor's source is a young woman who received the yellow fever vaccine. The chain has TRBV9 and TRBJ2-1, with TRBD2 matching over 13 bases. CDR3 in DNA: TGTGCCAGCAGCGACCCCCCGGGACTAGCGGGACTCAATGAGCAGTTCTTC. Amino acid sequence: CASSDPPGLAGLNEQFF.